This T cell receptor beta chain was sequenced for a study of blood T cell repertoires in COVID-19. Study background: Sources were T cells, B-cell-depleted T cells, or PBMCs; the material itself was cDNA or gDNA.

What the recovered Cohort 3 donors had was two negative PCRs, clearance, or symptom resolution. Germline V gene data show CDR1 as SGHVS and CDR2 as FQNEAQ. Deletions cut 3 bases from V and 6 bases from J, with 13 bases between. This CDR3 region has 14 residues. The data were produced by immunoSEQ multiplex PCR, yet TCRdb's version contains in-frame clones alone and is incomplete. This sample has about 370,000 clones, with 75% to 90% found just once. The receptor was isolated from a young man who had recovered from COVID-19. The chain is built from TRBV7-8 and TRBJ2-3; D is unclear. The source material was PBMCs or T cells enriched from blood (not recorded which). The CDR3 loop is CASSFRMTGDTQYF. Written as DNA, the CDR3 is TGTGCCAGCAGCTTCAGGATGACCGGCGATACGCAGTATTTT.